The next 7 T cell receptor beta chains were all read from a single sample in a study of graft-versus-host responses after intestinal transplantation. What these receptors recognize is not known. TCRdb's copy holds only in-frame clones and misses some; the assay was immunoSEQ multiplex PCR. Found here are 90,000 or so clones, roughly four fifths of them singletons; the top ten hold around 0.8%. The source material was unstimulated CD4+ T cells sorted from spleen or lymph node cells, sampled before intestinal transplant. Receptor source: a human donor who received an intestinal transplant.

The chain couples TRBV2 to TRBJ2-5; 10 positions agree with TRBD2. V lost 6 bases, J lost 5 bases, and 12 bases stayed unmatched. CDR3 length: 16 residues. In germline, CDR1 is SNHLY, CDR2 FYNNEI. As DNA, the CDR3 is TGTGCCAGCAGGAGGACTAGCGGAGTGTTGGGGGAGACCCAGTACTTC. This sequence encodes CASRRTSGVLGETQYF.

The chain is built from TRBV7-9 and TRBJ2-1; 7 bases map to TRBD1. Germline V gene data show CDR1 as SEHNR and CDR2 as FQNEAQ (reference sequence). The CDR3 loop spans 15 amino acids. V lost 2 bases and J lost 4; bases outside the gene matches: 5. DNA for the CDR3: TGTGCCAGCAGCTTACAGGGGGTAGGATACAATGAGCAGTTCTTC. Translation: CASSLQGVGYNEQFF.

To note about this clone: In the same sample, other DNA sequences code for this CDR3. The J gene is TRBJ2-3, the V gene TRBV5-1, with a tentative D call TRBD1 (5 bases). Germline V lookup: CDR1 SGHRS, CDR2 YFSETQ. V was pared by 4 bases and J by 0 bases, with 9 bases between. The CDR3 runs 14 residues. The DNA of the CDR3 is TGCGCCAGCAGCGGGGCCACTAGCACAGATACGCAGTATTTT. Amino acids: CASSGATSTDTQYF.

This clone was seen only once. The chain carries TRBV28 and TRBJ2-5, with 10 bases aligning to TRBD1. CDR3 length: 16 amino acids. CDR1 and CDR2 (germline): MDHEN, SYDVKM. Germline trimming cut 4 bases from V and 5 bases from J; bases unmatched to any gene: 10. The DNA for the CDR3 is TGTGCCAGCAGTTCCCCGGGACAGGGGTTCGGGGAGACCCAGTACTTC. Its translation: CASSSPGQGFGETQYF.

This clone was detected once. The chain uses TRBV15 and TRBJ1-1; the D is unclear. Between the trimmed V and J ends, which lost 1 base and 0 bases, there was a span of 9 bases. Looked up from germline, CDR1 is LNHNV and CDR2 is YYDKDF (reference sequence). The CDR3 loop spans 15 amino acids. CDR3 loop: CATSRVGFMNTEAFF. CDR3 in DNA: TGTGCCACCAGCAGAGTCGGGTTCATGAACACTGAAGCTTTCTTT.

The sample holds a few counts of this clone. The chain has TRBV5-1 and TRBJ1-1; D perhaps matches TRBD1 (5 bases). The germline V gene encodes CDR1 SGHRS and CDR2 YFSETQ. The CDR3 has 13 amino acids. V shed 3 bases and J shed 2 bases, with 8 bases lying between them. The CDR3 is CASSSRENTEAFF. The CDR3 DNA follows: TGCGCCAGCAGCTCCAGGGAAAACACTGAAGCTTTCTTT.

This CDR3 reads CASSQGEGTDTQYF. The CDR3 DNA reads TGTGCCAGCAGCCAGGGTGAGGGCACAGATACGCAGTATTTT. The J gene is TRBJ2-3, the V gene TRBV7-6; a weak D match, TRBD1 (5 bases). This CDR3 is 14 amino acids long. V was cut by 5 bases and J by 1 base, with 10 bases left in between. Germline loops: CDR1 SGHVS, CDR2 FNYEAQ.